These T cell receptor beta chains were read from a single sample in a study of technical replicates of blood from a handful of donors. The protocol was immunoSEQ multiplex PCR, while the TCRdb copy is restricted to in-frame clones and leaves out a portion. This table holds under 90,000 clones, just under 95% found once. Source material: T cells isolated from PBMCs. The receptors shown here come from a human donor in good health. Both conserved end residues are part of each CDR3. The D gene is left open where the match is weak. Only some rows state a clone size, as once, few, many or a class for expanded clones.

>NA|TRBJ1-4|NA|TRBV4-2
NA
CASSQYFGQGRREKLFF
>NA|TRBJ1-1|TRBD1|TRBV6-1
TGTGCCGCCAGGCGACAGGGCAAGAACACTGAAGCTTTCTTT
CAARRQGKNTEAFF
>NA|TRBJ2-1|NA|TRBV27
TGTGCCAGCAGTTTATCCCGGGTGAATGAGCAGTTCTTC
CASSLSRVNEQFF
>NA|TRBJ1-1|TRBD1|TRBV5-6
TGTGCCAGCAGCGTACGGGACAGGGCGAACACTGAAGCTTTCTTT
CASSVRDRANTEAFF
>once|TRBJ2-7|NA|TRBV19
TGTGCCAGTAGTGGAGGGGTAGCTCACTACGAGCAGTACTTC
CASSGGVAHYEQYF
>NA|TRBJ1-2|NA|TRBV28
TGTGCCAGCAGCAACCCCGGGACATACTATGGCTACACCTTC
CASSNPGTYYGYTF
>NA|TRBJ2-7|TRBD1|TRBV5-4
TGTGCCAGCAGCGATCCGGGACAGGGGGCCTACGAGCAGTACTTC
CASSDPGQGAYEQYF
>NA|TRBJ2-7|NA|TRBV21-1
TGTGCCAGCAGCAAAGCATTACCGGGACAGGGGGCCCCTGGTTCCGAGCAGTACTTC
CASSKALPGQGAPGSEQYF
>few|TRBJ2-7|NA|TRBV29-1
TGCAGCGTCCAACCCCGGGGTGGAGAGGGCGAGCAGTACTTC
CSVQPRGGEGEQYF
>NA|TRBJ1-1|NA|TRBV7-9
TGTGCCAGCCGCAGGGAGAACACTGAAGCTTTCTTT
CASRRENTEAFF
>NA|TRBJ2-1|TRBD2|TRBV4-1
TGCGCCAGCAGCCCTCAGAGCGGGGCCTTCAATGAGCAGTTCTTC
CASSPQSGAFNEQFF
>NA|TRBJ2-1|TRBD1|TRBV12-5
TGTGCTAGTGGTTTGGTGACCTCGGGACAGGGTAGATACAATGAGCAGTTCTTC
CASGLVTSGQGRYNEQFF
>NA|TRBJ1-4|NA|TRBV15
TGTGCCACCAGCAGTCGCGGGAACCTTGAAAAACTGTTTTTT
CATSSRGNLEKLFF
>NA|TRBJ2-2|NA|TRBV9
TGTGCCACCTCCGGAGGAACGGAGGTCCCCGGGGAGCTGTTTTTT
CATSGGTEVPGELFF
>once|TRBJ2-3|TRBD2|TRBV18
TGTGCCAGCTCACCCCGGACTAGCGCGAGCACAGATACGCAGTATTTT
CASSPRTSASTDTQYF
>NA|TRBJ2-3|NA|TRBV5-1
TGCGCCAGCAGCCACGCCGGGAATGTATTAGATACGCAGTATTTT
CASSHAGNVLDTQYF
>NA|TRBJ2-2|TRBD1|TRBV5-1
TGCGCCAGCTCAGGGGGCGCGAACACCGGGGAGCTGTTTTTT
CASSGGANTGELFF
>NA|TRBJ2-7|NA|TRBV5-6
TGTGCCAGCAGCCCGGGACTTGGCCACTACGAGCAGTACTTC
CASSPGLGHYEQYF